The 4 T cell receptor beta chains below come from one sample, sequenced in a study of cytomegalovirus exposure and HLA in healthy donors. Vbeta (60) and Jbeta (13) primers were used in the PCR. The repertoire was sequenced with immunoSEQ multiplex PCR; TCRdb's copy has only in-frame clones and lacks some. Of 100,000 to 150,000 clones in the sample, around three quarters were seen once. Sequencing used PBMCs. These receptors came from a woman in her fifties or sixties in good health and CMV-seronegative.

The CDR3 here is CASSDGGEASEQFF. In DNA form, the CDR3 reads TGTGCCAGCAGTGACGGGGGGGAGGCTAGTGAGCAGTTCTTC. V is TRBV6-4 and J is TRBJ2-1; 7 positions match TRBD2. The CDR3 contains 14 residues. CDR1 and CDR2 from the germline V gene are MRHNA and SNTAGT. V was pared by 2 bases and J by 9 bases, with 7 bases of the junction left unmatched.

This clone was observed a few times. V and J are TRBV5-4 and TRBJ2-7; 14 bases line up with TRBD2. The V gene's germline CDR1 is SGHNT and CDR2 YYREEE (reference sequence). Germline trimming cut 4 bases from V and 6 bases from J; bases unmatched to any gene: 12. The CDR3 is 17 amino acids. The CDR3 loop is CASSRPGLAGEGGEQYF. For the CDR3, the DNA is TGTGCCAGCAGCCGCCCGGGACTAGCGGGAGAAGGAGGCGAGCAGTACTTC.

This clone was seen more than once but under ten times. This sequence joins TRBV6-6 and TRBJ2-5; D unclear. Between the trimmed V and J ends, which lost 8 bases and 7 bases, there was a span of 11 bases. The CDR3 extends over 11 amino acids. Germline V gives CDR1 MNHNY, CDR2 SVGAGI (reference sequence). CDR3 in amino acids: CASFLGGTQYF. CDR3 DNA sequence: TGTGCCAGCTTCCTCGGCGGGACCCAGTACTTC.

Turning to this clone: A junction end diverges from the germline sequence, so it may reflect a read error. The chain uses TRBV7-7 and TRBJ2-2; D unresolved. The germline CDR1 and CDR2 sequences are SSHAT and FNYEAQ (reference sequence). The CDR3 length is 13 residues. Here the CDR3 reads CASSLSYTGELFF. CDR3 DNA sequence: TGTGCTAGCAGCCTGAGTTACACCGGGGAGCTGTTTTTT.